The 5 T cell receptor beta chains presented below share a single source sample, sequenced in a study of T cells after yellow fever vaccination. TCRdb recomputed calls from the 5' RACE reads with MiXCR, one row per CDR3 protein. The data contain some 390,000 distinct CDR3 sequences, 6% to 8% of them singletons. The sample consisted of PBMCs, taken 5 days after the yellow fever booster vaccination. The receptors here all came from a man aged 30-40 years who received the YFV17D yellow fever vaccine.

The table lists this clonotype with a few counts. The gene calls are TRBV18 and TRBJ2-5, with TRBD2 identical over 10 bases. With V trimmed by 1 base and J by 5 bases, 4 bases remained unmatched. This CDR3 spans 15 amino acids. The germline CDR1 and CDR2 sequences are KGHSH and LQKENI. CDR3 in DNA: TGTGCCAGCTCACCACGAACTAGCGGGAAGGAGACCCAGTACTTC. Translated: CASSPRTSGKETQYF.

There are many counts of this clonotype. The DNA for the CDR3 is TGCGCCAGCAGCTTGGCACTCCGGGGGGGCGTTCGTTCTGGGGACATTCAGTACTTC. Translation: CASSLALRGGVRSGDIQYF. The rearrangement joins TRBV5-1 to TRBJ2-4; 8 bases align to TRBD2. Trimming removed 0 bases from V and 8 bases from J; junction bases left unmatched: 19. This CDR3 is built from 19 residues. The germline gives CDR1 SGHRS, CDR2 YFSETQ.

This clonotype was seen at least ten times. The chain is built from TRBV29-1 and TRBJ2-5; D not resolved. There are 13 residues in the CDR3. Per the germline V gene, CDR1 is SQVTM and CDR2 is ANQGSEA. The V and J ends lost 0 bases and 0 bases respectively, with 5 bases between them. CDR3: CSVEDHYQETQYF. CDR3 bases: TGCAGCGTTGAAGATCACTACCAAGAGACCCAGTACTTC.

The chain has TRBV4-1 and TRBJ2-2, with 7 bases that match TRBD2. The germline CDR1 and CDR2 sequences are MGHRA and YSYEKL. With V trimmed by 4 bases and J by 1 base, 9 bases remained unmatched. CDR3 length: 17 amino acids. Here the CDR3 reads CASSPTPGGGNTGELFF. CDR3 DNA: TGCGCCAGCAGCCCCACGCCGGGCGGGGGGAACACCGGGGAGCTGTTTTTT.

This clonotype was observed many times. This chain uses TRBV29-1 with TRBJ2-1; D ambiguous. Germline V gene lookup returns CDR1 SQVTM and CDR2 ANQGSEA. CDR3 size: 10 residues. Trimming took 3 bases from V and 7 from J, leaving 4 bases between them. CDR3 amino acids: CSVETNEQFF. The CDR3 nucleotides read TGCAGCGTTGAGACGAATGAGCAGTTCTTC.